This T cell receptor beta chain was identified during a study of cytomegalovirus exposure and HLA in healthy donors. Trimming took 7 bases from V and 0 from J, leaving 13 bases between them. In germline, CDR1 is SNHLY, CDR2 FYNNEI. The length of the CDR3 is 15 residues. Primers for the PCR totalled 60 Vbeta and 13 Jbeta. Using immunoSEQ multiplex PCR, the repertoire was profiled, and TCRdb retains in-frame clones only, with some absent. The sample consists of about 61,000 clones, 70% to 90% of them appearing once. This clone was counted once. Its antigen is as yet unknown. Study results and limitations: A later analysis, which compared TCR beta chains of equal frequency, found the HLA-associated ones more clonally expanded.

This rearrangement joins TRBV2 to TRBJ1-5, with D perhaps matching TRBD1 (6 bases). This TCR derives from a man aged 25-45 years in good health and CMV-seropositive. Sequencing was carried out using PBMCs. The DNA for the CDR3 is TGTGCCAGCATTCTTGACAGGTATAGCAATCAGCCCCAGCATTTT. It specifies CASILDRYSNQPQHF.